Following are 9 T cell receptor beta chains from one sample sequenced in a study of blood T cell repertoires in COVID-19. Sequencing used immunoSEQ multiplex PCR; TCRdb keeps in-frame clones, though not all of them. Of about 98,000 clones in the sample, around 90% were seen once. The sequencing input was peripheral blood. Receptors originate from a woman between 50 and 59 years old with COVID-19, enrolled during active disease.

The chain is built from TRBV18 and TRBJ2-5; 12 nucleotides align to TRBD2. V gave up 6 bases and J gave up 4 bases; unmatched junction bases: 15. This CDR3 region has 18 residues. The germline V gene has CDR1 KGHSH and CDR2 LQKENI. CDR3 amino acids: CASSPLSSGGAAGETQYF. CDR3 nucleotides: TGTGCCAGCTCTCCGCTGTCTAGCGGGGGGGCTGCGGGAGAGACCCAGTACTTC. Looking up the rest from reference TRBV18 and TRBJ2-5 gives the full variable domain: NAGVMQNPRHLVRRRGQEARLRCSPMKGHSHVYWYRQLPEEGLKFMVYLQKENIIDESGMPKERFSAEFPKEGPSILRIQQVVRGDSAAYFCASSPLSSGGAAGETQYFGPGTRLLVL.

The CDR3 DNA reads TGTGCCAGCAGCCAAGATCGGGGGGGGTACGAAAAACTGTTTTTT. Residues: CASSQDRGGYEKLFF. V is TRBV3-1 (or the pseudogene TRBV3-2) and J is TRBJ1-4; D possibly corresponds to TRBD1 (5 bases). CDR3 length: 15 amino acids. Germline V lookup: CDR1 LGHDT, CDR2 YNNKEL (reference sequence). V lost 0 bases to trimming and J lost 8 bases, with 13 bases between them.

The chain employs TRBV5-6 and TRBJ2-1, with TRBD1 matching over 8 bases. Trimming took 2 bases from V and 4 from J; bases not matched to a gene: 11. The germline V gene encodes CDR1 SGHDT and CDR2 YYEEEE. The CDR3 has 17 residues. CDR3 region: CASSLFSGTGTYNEQFF. CDR3 nucleotides: TGTGCCAGCAGCTTATTCTCCGGGACAGGTACTTACAATGAGCAGTTCTTC.

The chain combines TRBV28 with TRBJ2-7; D unresolved. V shed 4 bases and J shed 6 bases, with 13 bases lying between them. The CDR3 spans 13 residues. The germline CDR1 and CDR2 sequences are MDHEN and SYDVKM. CDR3 coding DNA: TGTGCCAGCAGTTCGGGTCAAGTGAGCGAGCAGTACTTC. Its protein product is CASSSGQVSEQYF.

This clone was detected once. The V call is TRBV12-3 or TRBV12-4, the J call TRBJ2-3; perhaps TRBD1 as D (6 bases). V lost 9 bases to trimming and J lost 3 bases, with 13 bases between them. The CDR3 is 13 amino acids. The DNA of the CDR3 is TGTGCCAGTGAGGGGGATTTGACAGATACGCAGTATTTT. Its translation is CASEGDLTDTQYF.

The rearrangement links TRBV4-1 to TRBJ1-1, with D unresolved. Trimming stripped 0 bases from V and 6 bases from J, with 14 bases between. The CDR3 covers 15 residues. Germline values: CDR1 MGHRA, CDR2 YSYEKL. CDR3 in DNA: TGCGCCAGCAGCCAAGATTGGGCAGCCCAACCTGAAGCTTTCTTT. This sequence encodes CASSQDWAAQPEAFF.

This chain uses TRBV28 with TRBJ1-5; maybe TRBD1 (5 bases). The CDR3 consists of 13 residues. V shed 7 bases and J shed 2 bases, with 9 bases lying between them. Germline CDR1 MDHEN, CDR2 SYDVKM. Here the CDR3 DNA reads TGTGCCAGCACCCCGACAGGCAATCAGCCCCAGCATTTT. Its protein is CASTPTGNQPQHF. Variable domain in full (rest from reference TRBV28 and TRBJ1-5): DVKVTQSSRYLVKRTGEKVFLECVQDMDHENMFWYRQDPGLGLRLIYFSYDVKMKEKGDIPEGYSVSREKKERFSLILESASTNQTSMYLCASTPTGNQPQHFGDGTRLSIL.

The chain couples TRBV3-1 (or the pseudogene TRBV3-2) to TRBJ1-1; TRBD1 might be the D (6 bases). CDR3 length: 16 amino acids. Looked up from germline, CDR1 is LGHDT and CDR2 is YNNKEL (reference sequence). Trimming cost V 5 bases and J 6 bases, with 22 bases left between them. CDR3 in DNA: TGTGCCAGCAGCGAACAGGGAGTGCGGGTAGGCTCTGAAGCTTTCTTT. Amino acid sequence: CASSEQGVRVGSEAFF.

CDR3 in DNA: TGTGCCTGGACTAGCGGGGGGTATTACAATGAGCAGTTCTTC. Its translation is CAWTSGGYYNEQFF. The genes are TRBV30 and TRBJ2-1; TRBD2 agrees at 11 bases. The J segment lost 4 bases and the V segment lost 4 bases, leaving 3 bases of the junction unmatched. Germline CDR1 reads GTSNPN; CDR2 reads SVGIG (reference sequence). The CDR3 sequence is 14 residues long.